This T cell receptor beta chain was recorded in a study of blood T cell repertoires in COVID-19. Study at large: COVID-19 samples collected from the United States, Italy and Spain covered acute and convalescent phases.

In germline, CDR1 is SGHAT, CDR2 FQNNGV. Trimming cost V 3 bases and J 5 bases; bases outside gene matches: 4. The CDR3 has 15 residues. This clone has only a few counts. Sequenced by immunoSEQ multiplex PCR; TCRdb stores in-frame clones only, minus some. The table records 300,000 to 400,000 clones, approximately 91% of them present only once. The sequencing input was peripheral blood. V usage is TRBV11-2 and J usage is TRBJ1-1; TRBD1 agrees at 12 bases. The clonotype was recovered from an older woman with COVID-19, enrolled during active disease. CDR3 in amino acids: CASSFGTGGGTEAFF. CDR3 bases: TGTGCCAGCAGCTTCGGGACAGGGGGCGGAACTGAAGCTTTCTTT.